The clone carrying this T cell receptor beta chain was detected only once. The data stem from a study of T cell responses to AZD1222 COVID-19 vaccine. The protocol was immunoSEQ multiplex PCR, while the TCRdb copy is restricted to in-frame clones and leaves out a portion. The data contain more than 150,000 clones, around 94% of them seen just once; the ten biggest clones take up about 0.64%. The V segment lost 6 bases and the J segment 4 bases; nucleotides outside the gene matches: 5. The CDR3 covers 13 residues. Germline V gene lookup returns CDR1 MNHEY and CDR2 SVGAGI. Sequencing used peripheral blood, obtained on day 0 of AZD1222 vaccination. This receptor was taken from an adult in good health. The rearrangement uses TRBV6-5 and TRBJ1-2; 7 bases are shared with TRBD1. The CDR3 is CASRPTGSYGYTF. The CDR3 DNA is TGTGCCAGCAGACCGACAGGGAGCTATGGCTACACCTTC.